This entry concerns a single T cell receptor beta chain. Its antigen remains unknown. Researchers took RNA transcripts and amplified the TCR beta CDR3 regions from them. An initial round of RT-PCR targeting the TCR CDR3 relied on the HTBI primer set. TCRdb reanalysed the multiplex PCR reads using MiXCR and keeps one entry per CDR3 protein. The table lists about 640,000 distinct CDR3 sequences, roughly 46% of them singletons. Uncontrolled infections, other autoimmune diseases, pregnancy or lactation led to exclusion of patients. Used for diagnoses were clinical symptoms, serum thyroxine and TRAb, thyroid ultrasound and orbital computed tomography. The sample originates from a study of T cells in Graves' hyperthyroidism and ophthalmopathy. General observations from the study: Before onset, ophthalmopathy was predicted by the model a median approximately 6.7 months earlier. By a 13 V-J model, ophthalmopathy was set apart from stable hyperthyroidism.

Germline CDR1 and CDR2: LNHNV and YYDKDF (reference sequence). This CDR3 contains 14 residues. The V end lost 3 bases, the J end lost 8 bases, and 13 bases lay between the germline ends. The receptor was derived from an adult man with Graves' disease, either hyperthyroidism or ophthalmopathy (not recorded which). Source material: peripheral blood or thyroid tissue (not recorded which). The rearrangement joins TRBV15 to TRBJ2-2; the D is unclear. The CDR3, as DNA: TGTGCCACCAGCAGCCCGGTTGGGAAGGGGGAGCTGTTTTTT. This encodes CATSSPVGKGELFF.